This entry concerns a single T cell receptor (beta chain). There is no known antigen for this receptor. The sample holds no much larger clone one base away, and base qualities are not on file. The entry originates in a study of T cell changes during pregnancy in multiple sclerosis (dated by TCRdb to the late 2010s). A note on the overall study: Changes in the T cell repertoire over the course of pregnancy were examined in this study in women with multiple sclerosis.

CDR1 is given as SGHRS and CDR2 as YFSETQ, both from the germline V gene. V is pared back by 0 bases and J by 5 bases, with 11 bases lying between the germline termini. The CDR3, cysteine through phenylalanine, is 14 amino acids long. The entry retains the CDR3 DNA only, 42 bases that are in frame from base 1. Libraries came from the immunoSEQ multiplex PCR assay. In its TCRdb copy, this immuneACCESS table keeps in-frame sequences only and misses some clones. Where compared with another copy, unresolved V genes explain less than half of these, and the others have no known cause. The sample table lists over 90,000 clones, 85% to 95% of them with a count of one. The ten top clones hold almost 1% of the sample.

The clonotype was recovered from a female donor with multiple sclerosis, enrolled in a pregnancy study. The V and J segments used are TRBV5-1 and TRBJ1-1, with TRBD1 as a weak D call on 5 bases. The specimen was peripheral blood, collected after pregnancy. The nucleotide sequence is TGCGCCAGCAGCTTGGCCAGGGTGGGAACTGAAGCTTTCTTT. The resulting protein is CASSLARVGTEAFF.